This T cell receptor beta chain was recorded in a study of blood T cells in healthy people across ages. The CDR3 spans 15 residues. Germline values: CDR1 ENHRY, CDR2 SYGVKD. The ends lost 5 bases at V and 0 bases at J; junction bases unmatched: 3. It was approximately 10 milliliters of peripheral blood that were drawn from each donor. Each sample had at least 6 million PBMCs isolated. A J-beta primer mix and a sample-barcoded 5' primer were used in a second PCR of about 6 to 12 cycles. Every molecule of cDNA carried a tag from a template-switch adaptor with 12 random nucleotides. TCRdb reprocessed the 5' RACE reads with MiXCR, giving one entry per CDR3 protein. The table has approximately 600,000 distinct CDR3 sequences, 58% seen once; the top ten hold over 30%. This clonotype was seen a few times.

This chain uses TRBV10-3 with TRBJ2-7; 11 bases match TRBD1. The receptor was isolated from a man aged 55 to 70 in good health. Sequencing was done on a sample of blood. Here the CDR3 DNA reads TGTGCCATCAGTCCGGGGACAGGGGGCTCCTACGAGCAGTACTTC. As protein: CAISPGTGGSYEQYF.